The 24 T cell receptor beta chains presented below share a single source sample, sequenced in a study of response to subunit inactivated influenza vaccine. MiXCR, run by TCRdb on the RT-PCR reads, gives a single entry per CDR3 protein. This table has some 180,000 distinct CDR3 sequences, around 9% appearing once. The sample consisted of non-naive T cells sorted from PBMCs, taken on the day of vaccination. Source of these receptors: a man aged 45-65 years who received an inactivated influenza vaccine.

This clonotype occurred many times. The rearrangement uses TRBV7-2 and TRBJ2-3; D uncertain. The CDR3 totals 13 residues. Germline assignment: CDR1 SGHTA and CDR2 FQGNSA. V lost 5 bases and J 4 bases, leaving 10 bases between the germline ends. CDR3 in DNA: TGTGCCAGCAGCCCAAATCCAGCAGATACGCAGTATTTT. Translated, it gives CASSPNPADTQYF.

This clonotype was observed many times. The rearrangement uses TRBV3-1 and TRBJ1-1; D may be TRBD1 (5 bases). This CDR3 region has 12 residues. V lost 6 bases, J lost 6 bases, and 11 bases lay in between. The germline V gene encodes CDR1 LGHDT and CDR2 YNNKEL (reference sequence). CDR3 sequence reads: CASSIRGAEAFF. In DNA, the CDR3 is TGTGCCAGCAGTATCCGGGGGGCTGAAGCTTTCTTT.

This rearrangement joins TRBV9 to TRBJ2-1, with a tentative D call TRBD1 (5 bases). With 3 bases removed from V and 0 bases from J, the gap between germline ends came to 10 bases. The CDR3 consists of 15 residues. Germline loops: CDR1 SGDLS, CDR2 YYNGEE. CDR3 DNA: TGTGCCAGCAGCGCCGACAGTCGCTCCTACAATGAGCAGTTCTTC. This translates into CASSADSRSYNEQFF.

There are many counts of this clonotype. The chain employs TRBV12-3 or TRBV12-4 and TRBJ1-2; D is unresolved. V dropped 6 bases and J dropped 8 bases, with 13 bases sitting between them. The CDR3 is 12 amino acids. This chain's CDR3 is CASSSGPRGYTF. The CDR3 DNA follows: TGTGCCAGCAGCTCCGGCCCTCGGGGCTACACCTTC.

This clonotype was detected a few times. The chain recombines TRBV5-6 with TRBJ1-5; 7 bases fit TRBD1. The V segment lost 4 bases and the J segment 2 bases; nucleotides outside the gene matches: 6. Germline loops: CDR1 SGHDT, CDR2 YYEEEE. The CDR3 is 15 amino acids. CDR3 amino acids: CASSPGGFGNQPQHF. The CDR3, as DNA: TGTGCCAGCAGCCCAGGGGGGTTTGGCAATCAGCCCCAGCATTTT.

This clonotype occurred many times. The J gene is TRBJ1-1, the V gene TRBV20-1; no clear D. The CDR3 loop spans 18 amino acids. The ends were cut back, 0 bases at V and 1 base at J, with 21 bases in the middle. The germline V gene encodes CDR1 DFQATT and CDR2 SNEGSKA (reference sequence). The CDR3 sequence: CSARDSDRALAANTEAFF. The CDR3 nucleotides are TGCAGTGCTAGAGATAGCGACCGGGCCCTCGCAGCGAACACTGAAGCTTTCTTT.

This clonotype was detected ten times or more. V and J are TRBV27 and TRBJ1-2; D uncertain. V lost 6 bases, J lost 3 bases, and 11 bases lay in between. CDR3 size: 13 residues. Germline loops: CDR1 MNHEY, CDR2 SMNVEV (reference sequence). The CDR3 DNA sequence: TGTGCCAGCAGCGCCTCTGGTTACTATGGCTACACCTTC. Its protein product is CASSASGYYGYTF.

This clonotype was found many times. The rearrangement joins TRBV5-1 to TRBJ2-5; a weak D match, TRBD1 (5 bases). Germline CDR1 SGHRS, CDR2 YFSETQ. Trimming took 3 bases from V and 5 from J, leaving 11 bases between them. CDR3 length: 13 amino acids. This CDR3 is CASSWTFGETQYF. The CDR3 bases are TGCGCCAGCAGCTGGACATTCGGGGAGACCCAGTACTTC. The full variable domain, rest sourced from reference TRBV5-1 and TRBJ2-5, is KAGVTQTPRYLIKTRGQQVTLSCSPISGHRSVSWYQQTPGQGLQFLFEYFSETQRNKGNFPGRFSGRQFSNSRSEMNVSTLELGDSALYLCASSWTFGETQYFGPGTRLLVL.

The gene calls are TRBV5-1 and TRBJ2-7, with 9 nucleotides matching TRBD1. CDR1 and CDR2 (germline): SGHRS, YFSETQ. The CDR3 is 15 amino acids. The trim removed 4 bases at V and 5 bases at J, leaving 10 bases unmatched. The CDR3 DNA reads TGCGCCAGCAGCCCCAGGACAGGGGCGAAGGACGAGCAGTACTTC. It specifies CASSPRTGAKDEQYF. The full variable domain, completed using reference TRBV5-1 and TRBJ2-7, is KAGVTQTPRYLIKTRGQQVTLSCSPISGHRSVSWYQQTPGQGLQFLFEYFSETQRNKGNFPGRFSGRQFSNSRSEMNVSTLELGDSALYLCASSPRTGAKDEQYFGPGTRLTVT.

This clonotype was seen repeatedly, ten times or more. CDR3 amino acids: CASSSRAGSTDTQYF. Written as DNA, the CDR3 is TGTGCCAGTAGTAGCCGAGCGGGGAGCACAGATACGCAGTATTTT. The rearrangement links TRBV19 to TRBJ2-3; 7 bases match TRBD2. J lost 0 bases, V lost 4 bases, and 4 bases had no gene match. The germline CDR1 and CDR2 sequences are LNHDA and SQIVND (reference sequence). This CDR3 contains 15 residues.

This clonotype has a count of ten or more. The J gene is TRBJ2-1, the V gene TRBV20-1; TRBD2 aligns across 9 bases. J gave up 9 bases and V 3 bases, and 21 bases lay outside the gene matches. The germline CDR1 and CDR2 sequences are DFQATT and SNEGSKA (reference sequence). The CDR3 has 18 amino acids. The CDR3 here is CSASRMLAGISSYPEQFF. Here the CDR3 DNA reads TGCAGTGCTAGCCGAATGCTAGCGGGGATCTCCTCTTATCCTGAGCAGTTCTTC.

At least ten counts were recorded for this clonotype. As DNA, the CDR3 is TGCGCCAGCAGCCAAGTCCCTTCTGGAAGCTACGAGCAGTACTTC. Amino acid sequence: CASSQVPSGSYEQYF. The gene calls are TRBV4-1 and TRBJ2-7; D unclear. The CDR3 totals 15 residues. V lost 1 base and J 3 bases, leaving 13 bases between the germline ends. Germline V CDR1 and CDR2: MGHRA, YSYEKL.

This clonotype was picked up a small number of times. The chain joins TRBV2 to TRBJ1-3, with D unresolved. This CDR3 contains 16 residues. Trimming took 4 bases from V and 4 from J, leaving 17 bases between them. Germline CDR1 SNHLY, CDR2 FYNNEI. Here the CDR3 DNA reads TGTGCCAGCAGTGGGCCCAGGCCTTTATCGGGAAACACCATATATTTT. It is translated as CASSGPRPLSGNTIYF.

J is TRBJ1-5 and V is TRBV10-1; 8 positions agree with TRBD1. The V segment lost 2 bases and the J segment 2 bases; nucleotides outside the gene matches: 8. Germline V lookup: CDR1 WNHNN, CDR2 SYGVQD (reference sequence). The CDR3 runs 17 residues. In nucleotides, the CDR3 is TGCGCCAGCAGTGAGCCGGAACTACAGGGGGGCAATCAGCCCCAGCATTTT. Translating it yields CASSEPELQGGNQPQHF.

This clonotype was seen only a few times. V gene TRBV3-1 combines with J gene TRBJ2-3; the D gene is possibly TRBD1 (6 bases). Germline lookup yields CDR1 LGHDT and CDR2 YNNKEL (reference sequence). The CDR3 sequence is 14 residues long. V lost 1 base to trimming and J lost 9 bases, with 14 bases between them. The CDR3 nucleotides read TGTGCCAGCAGCCAAGTAACAGGGCAAGAAACGCAGTATTTT. Protein sequence: CASSQVTGQETQYF.

The chain couples TRBV20-1 to TRBJ2-7; D is ambiguous. The CDR3 totals 13 residues. V was trimmed by 2 bases and J by 6 bases, leaving 14 bases between them. The V gene's germline CDR1 is DFQATT and CDR2 SNEGSKA (reference sequence). Here the CDR3 DNA reads TGCAGTGCTAGAAGTAGCTGGTCTCTCGAGCAGTACTTC. Its protein product is CSARSSWSLEQYF.

The sample holds a few counts of this clonotype. The CDR3 DNA sequence: TGTGCCAGCAGCTTGGTATTTATAGGGGCCACCGGGGAGCTGTTTTTT. Its protein is CASSLVFIGATGELFF. V gene TRBV5-5 combines with J gene TRBJ2-2, with a weak D call TRBD1 (5 bases). The CDR3 spans 16 residues. Trimming took 0 bases from V and 4 from J, leaving 13 bases between them. Germline-derived CDR1 and CDR2 are SGHKS and YYEKEE (reference sequence).

This clonotype was detected only a few times. The V gene is TRBV23-1, the J gene TRBJ2-7; TRBD1 matches 8 bases. TRBV23-1 is sorted into the ORF group, with uncertain function. J was trimmed by 5 bases and V by 3 bases; bases with no gene match: 6. This CDR3 region has 14 residues. This CDR3 reads CASSQSGGVDEQYF. CDR3 coding DNA: TGCGCCAGCAGTCAGTCAGGGGGCGTCGACGAGCAGTACTTC.

J is TRBJ2-5 and V is TRBV20-1; either TRBD1 or TRBD2 may fit D (6 bases each). The CDR3 has 14 residues. Trimming removed 7 bases at V and 3 bases at J, with 18 bases between. The germline V gene has CDR1 DFQATT and CDR2 SNEGSKA (reference sequence). The CDR3 spells CSVLSEEGEETQYF. CDR3 bases: TGCAGTGTTCTCTCGGAGGAGGGGGAAGAGACCCAGTACTTC.

This clonotype was seen ten or more times. The chain carries TRBV9 and TRBJ2-7; D not resolved. The germline V gene encodes CDR1 SGDLS and CDR2 YYNGEE. There are 14 residues in the CDR3. V was pared by 0 bases and J by 2 bases, with 9 bases between. Written as DNA, the CDR3 is TGTGCCAGCAGCGTAGGGCAGGACCCCTACGAGCAGTACTTC. Encoded protein: CASSVGQDPYEQYF.

Many counts were recorded for this clonotype. The gene calls are TRBV28 and TRBJ2-1, with 9 bases aligning to TRBD1. J lost 4 bases, V lost 7 bases, and 8 bases had no gene match. CDR1 and CDR2 (germline): MDHEN, SYDVKM. The CDR3 consists of 15 residues. CDR3 DNA sequence: TGTGCCAGCAAACCCACAGGGGGCGCTTACAATGAGCAGTTCTTC. Translated: CASKPTGGAYNEQFF. The full variable domain, in which reference TRBV28 and TRBJ2-1 provide the parts outside the CDR3, is DVKVTQSSRYLVKRTGEKVFLECVQDMDHENMFWYRQDPGLGLRLIYFSYDVKMKEKGDIPEGYSVSREKKERFSLILESASTNQTSMYLCASKPTGGAYNEQFFGPGTRLTVL.

This clonotype was detected a few times. The chain carries TRBV20-1 and TRBJ2-1; D ambiguous. The CDR3 runs to 10 residues. V lost 4 bases to trimming and J lost 7 bases, with 5 bases between them. Germline CDR1 reads DFQATT; CDR2 reads SNEGSKA (reference sequence). CDR3 bases: TGCAGTGCTAAGAGGAATGAGCAGTTCTTC. Amino acids: CSAKRNEQFF.

This clonotype was recorded many times. V usage is TRBV5-1 and J usage is TRBJ2-1, with 7 bases matching TRBD2. Losses at the gene ends were 0 bases for V and 5 bases for J; bases not matched to a gene: 5. There are 15 residues in the CDR3. The germline V gene encodes CDR1 SGHRS and CDR2 YFSETQ. This CDR3 is CASSLGVGGDNEQFF. The CDR3 DNA sequence: TGCGCCAGCAGCTTGGGCGTGGGAGGGGACAATGAGCAGTTCTTC.

V gene TRBV5-1 combines with J gene TRBJ2-7; 14 bases map to TRBD2. Germline V gene data show CDR1 as SGHRS and CDR2 as YFSETQ. This CDR3 comprises 14 residues. The ends lost 4 bases at V and 4 bases at J; junction bases unmatched: 1. CDR3 DNA: TGCGCCAGCAGCGGGACTAGCGGGAGTTACGAGCAGTACTTC. This translates into CASSGTSGSYEQYF. Complete variable domain (other parts from reference TRBV5-1 and TRBJ2-7): KAGVTQTPRYLIKTRGQQVTLSCSPISGHRSVSWYQQTPGQGLQFLFEYFSETQRNKGNFPGRFSGRQFSNSRSEMNVSTLELGDSALYLCASSGTSGSYEQYFGPGTRLTVT.